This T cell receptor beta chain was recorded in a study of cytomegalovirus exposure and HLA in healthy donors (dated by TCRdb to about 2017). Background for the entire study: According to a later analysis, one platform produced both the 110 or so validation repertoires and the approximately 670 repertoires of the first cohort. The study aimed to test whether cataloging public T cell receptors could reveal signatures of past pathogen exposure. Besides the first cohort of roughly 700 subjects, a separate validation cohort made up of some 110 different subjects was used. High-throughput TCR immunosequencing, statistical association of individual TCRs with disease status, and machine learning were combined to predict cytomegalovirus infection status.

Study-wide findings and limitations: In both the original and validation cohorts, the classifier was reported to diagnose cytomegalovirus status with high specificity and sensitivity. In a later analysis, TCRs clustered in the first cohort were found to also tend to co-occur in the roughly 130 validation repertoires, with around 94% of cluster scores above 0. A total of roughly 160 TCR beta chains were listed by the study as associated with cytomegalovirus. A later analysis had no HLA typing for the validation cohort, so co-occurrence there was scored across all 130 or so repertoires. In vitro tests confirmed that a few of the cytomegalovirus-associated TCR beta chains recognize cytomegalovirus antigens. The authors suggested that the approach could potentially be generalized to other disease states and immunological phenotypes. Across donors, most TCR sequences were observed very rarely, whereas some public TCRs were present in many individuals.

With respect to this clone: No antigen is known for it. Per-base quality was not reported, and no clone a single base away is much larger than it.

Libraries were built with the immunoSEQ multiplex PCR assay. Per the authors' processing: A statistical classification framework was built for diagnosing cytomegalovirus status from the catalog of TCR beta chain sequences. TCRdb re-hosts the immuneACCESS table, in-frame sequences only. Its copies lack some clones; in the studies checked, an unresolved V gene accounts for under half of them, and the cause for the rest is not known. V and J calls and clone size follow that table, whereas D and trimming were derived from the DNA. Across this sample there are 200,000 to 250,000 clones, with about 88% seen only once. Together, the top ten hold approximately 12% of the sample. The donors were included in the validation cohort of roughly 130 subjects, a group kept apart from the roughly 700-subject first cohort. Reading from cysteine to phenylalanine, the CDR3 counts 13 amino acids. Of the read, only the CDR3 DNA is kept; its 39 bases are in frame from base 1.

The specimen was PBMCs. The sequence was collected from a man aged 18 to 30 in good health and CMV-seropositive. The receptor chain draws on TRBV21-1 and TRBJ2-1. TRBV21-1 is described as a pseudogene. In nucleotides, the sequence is TGTGCCAGCAGTCGGAAAAACGGGCCTGAGCAGTTCTTC. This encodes CASSRKNGPEQFF.